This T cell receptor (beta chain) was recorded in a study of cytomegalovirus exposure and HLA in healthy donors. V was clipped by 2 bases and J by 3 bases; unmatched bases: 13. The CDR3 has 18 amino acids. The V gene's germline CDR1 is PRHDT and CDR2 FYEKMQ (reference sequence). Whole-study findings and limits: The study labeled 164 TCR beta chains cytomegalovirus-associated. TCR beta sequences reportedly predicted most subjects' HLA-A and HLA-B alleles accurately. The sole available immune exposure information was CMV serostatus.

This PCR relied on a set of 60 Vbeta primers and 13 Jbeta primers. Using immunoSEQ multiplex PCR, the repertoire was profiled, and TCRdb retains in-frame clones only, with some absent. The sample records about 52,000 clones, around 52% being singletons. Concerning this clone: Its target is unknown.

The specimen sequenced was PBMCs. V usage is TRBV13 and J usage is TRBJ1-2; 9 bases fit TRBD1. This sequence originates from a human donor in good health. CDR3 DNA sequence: TGTGCCAGCAGCTTAAGAAAGGCCGGGACAGGGCGACACTATGGCTACACCTTC. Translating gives CASSLRKAGTGRHYGYTF.